In this sample, the clone carrying this TCR beta chain turned up a few times. RNA transcripts provided the source from which TCR beta CDR3 regions were amplified. A set of HTBI primers served as the primers for a first-round RT-PCR of the TCR CDR3. MiXCR, applied by TCRdb to the multiplex PCR reads, yields one record per CDR3 protein. The sample includes roughly 200,000 distinct CDR3 sequences, 17% of them seen just once. This record comes from a study of T cells in Graves' hyperthyroidism and ophthalmopathy. Uncontrolled infection, other autoimmune disease, pregnancy or lactation barred patients from enrollment. The source is a woman aged 50 to 65 with Graves' hyperthyroidism. The sample comprised blood.

The CDR3 DNA follows: TGTGCCAGCAGCATACGTACTTTAGATACGCAGTATTTT. This codes for CASSIRTLDTQYF. The gene calls are TRBV7-9 and TRBJ2-3, with D hard to call. Germline CDR1 SEHNR, CDR2 FQNEAQ (reference sequence). The CDR3 is made up of 13 amino acids. V lost 5 bases to trimming and J lost 5 bases, with 11 bases between them.